This T cell receptor (beta chain) was obtained from a study of T cell repertoires in cytomegalovirus infection. Overall study: In public TCR beta signatures, there were indications of both CMV infection and matching HLA type.

The CDR3 has 16 amino acids. The V and J ends lost 2 bases and 4 bases respectively, with 16 bases between them. CDR1 is MNHNS and CDR2 is SASEGT in the germline V gene. This clonotype was counted a few times. Its matching antigen is unknown. MiXCR was run by TCRdb on the reads, yielding one entry per CDR3 protein. The data show about 270,000 distinct CDR3 sequences, around 20% seen once. The chain has TRBV6-1 and TRBJ2-3; D is unclear. The starting material was cultured PBMCs, obtained from culture after CMV antigen stimulation. The clonotype comes from a human donor in good health (CMV status not recorded). Some clones in this sample may be carry-over from other donors' samples. Written as DNA, the CDR3 is TGTGCCAGCAGTGAATGGGGAACCCGTACCGCAGATACGCAGTATTTT. This encodes CASSEWGTRTADTQYF.